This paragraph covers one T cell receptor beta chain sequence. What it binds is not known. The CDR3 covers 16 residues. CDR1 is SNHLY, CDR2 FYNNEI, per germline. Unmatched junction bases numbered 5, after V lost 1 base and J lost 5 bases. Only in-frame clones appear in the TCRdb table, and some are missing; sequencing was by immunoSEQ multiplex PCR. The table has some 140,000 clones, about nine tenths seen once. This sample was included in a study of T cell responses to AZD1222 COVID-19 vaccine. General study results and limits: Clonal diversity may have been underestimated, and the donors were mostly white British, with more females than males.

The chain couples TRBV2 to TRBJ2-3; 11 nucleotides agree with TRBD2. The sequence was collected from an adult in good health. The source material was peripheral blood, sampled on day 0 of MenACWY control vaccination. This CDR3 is CASSEGPSGGKDTQYF. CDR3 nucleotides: TGTGCCAGCAGTGAAGGGCCTAGCGGGGGGAAAGATACGCAGTATTTT.